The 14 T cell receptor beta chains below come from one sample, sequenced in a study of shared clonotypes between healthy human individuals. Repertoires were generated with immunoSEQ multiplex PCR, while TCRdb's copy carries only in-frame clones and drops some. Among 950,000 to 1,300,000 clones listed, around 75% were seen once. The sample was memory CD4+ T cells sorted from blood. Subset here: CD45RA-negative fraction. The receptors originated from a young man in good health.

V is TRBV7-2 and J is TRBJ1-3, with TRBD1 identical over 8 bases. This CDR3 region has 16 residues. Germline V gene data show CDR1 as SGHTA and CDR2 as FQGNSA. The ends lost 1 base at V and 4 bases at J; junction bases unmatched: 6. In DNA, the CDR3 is TGTGCCAGCAGCTTAGGATCAAGGACAGGGGGAAACACCATATATTTT. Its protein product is CASSLGSRTGGNTIYF.

Written as DNA, the CDR3 is TGCGCCAGCCGGTTTTTAGGCGGAGTCGATGGCTACACCTTC. It specifies CASRFLGGVDGYTF. The V gene is TRBV4-3, the J gene TRBJ1-2; the D is unclear. The CDR3 is 14 residues long. The germline V gene encodes CDR1 LGHNA and CDR2 YSLEER. Trimming removed 8 bases at V and 6 bases at J, with 19 bases between.

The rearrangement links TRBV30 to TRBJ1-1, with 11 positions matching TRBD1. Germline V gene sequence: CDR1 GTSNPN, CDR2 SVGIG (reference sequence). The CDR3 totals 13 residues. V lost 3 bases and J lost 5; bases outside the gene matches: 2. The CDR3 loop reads CAWRRDRGTEAFF. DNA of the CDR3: TGTGCCTGGAGGCGGGACAGGGGGACTGAAGCTTTCTTT.

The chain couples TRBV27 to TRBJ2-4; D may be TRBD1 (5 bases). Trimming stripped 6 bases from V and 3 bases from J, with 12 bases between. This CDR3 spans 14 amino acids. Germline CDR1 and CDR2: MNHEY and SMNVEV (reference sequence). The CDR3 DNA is TGTGCCAGCAGGCAAGACAGTTACAAAAACATTCAGTACTTC. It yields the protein CASRQDSYKNIQYF.

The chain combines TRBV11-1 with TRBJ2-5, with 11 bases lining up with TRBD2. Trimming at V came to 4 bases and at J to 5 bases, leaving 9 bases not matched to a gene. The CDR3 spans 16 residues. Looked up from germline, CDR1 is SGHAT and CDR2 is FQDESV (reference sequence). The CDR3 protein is CASSSETSGAVETQYF. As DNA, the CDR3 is TGTGCCAGCAGCTCTGAGACTAGCGGGGCGGTGGAGACCCAGTACTTC.

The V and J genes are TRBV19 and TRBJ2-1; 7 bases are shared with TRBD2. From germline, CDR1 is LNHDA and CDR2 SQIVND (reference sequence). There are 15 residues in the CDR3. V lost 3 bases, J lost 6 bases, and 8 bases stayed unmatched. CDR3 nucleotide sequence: TGTGCCAGTAGTATGGAAGGGAGGGCCCCCAATGAGCAGTTCTTC. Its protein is CASSMEGRAPNEQFF.

The CDR3, as DNA: TGCGCCAGCAGCCATGGACAATACACCGGGGAGCTGTTTTTT. Translation: CASSHGQYTGELFF. The V call is TRBV5-1, the J call TRBJ2-2, with D perhaps matching TRBD1 (5 bases). V dropped 4 bases and J dropped 3 bases, with 10 bases sitting between them. The CDR3 consists of 14 residues. Germline values: CDR1 SGHRS, CDR2 YFSETQ.

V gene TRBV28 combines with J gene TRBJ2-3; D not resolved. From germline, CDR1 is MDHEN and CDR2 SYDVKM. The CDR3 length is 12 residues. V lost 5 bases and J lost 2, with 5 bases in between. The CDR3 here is CASSPFTDTQYF. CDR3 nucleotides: TGTGCCAGCAGTCCCTTCACAGATACGCAGTATTTT. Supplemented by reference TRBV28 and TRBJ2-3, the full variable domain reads DVKVTQSSRYLVKRTGEKVFLECVQDMDHENMFWYRQDPGLGLRLIYFSYDVKMKEKGDIPEGYSVSREKKERFSLILESASTNQTSMYLCASSPFTDTQYFGPGTRLTVL.

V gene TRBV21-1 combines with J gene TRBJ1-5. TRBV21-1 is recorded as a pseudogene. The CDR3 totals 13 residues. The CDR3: CASSKPSNQPQHF. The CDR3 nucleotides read TGTGCCAGCAGCAAACCGAGCAATCAGCCCCAGCATTTT.

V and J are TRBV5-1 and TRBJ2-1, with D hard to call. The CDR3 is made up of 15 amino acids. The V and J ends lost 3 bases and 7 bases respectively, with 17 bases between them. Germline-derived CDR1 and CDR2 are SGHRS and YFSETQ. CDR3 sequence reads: CASSSSSNPGNEQFF. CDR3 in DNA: TGCGCCAGCAGCTCGTCTAGTAACCCCGGGAATGAGCAGTTCTTC.

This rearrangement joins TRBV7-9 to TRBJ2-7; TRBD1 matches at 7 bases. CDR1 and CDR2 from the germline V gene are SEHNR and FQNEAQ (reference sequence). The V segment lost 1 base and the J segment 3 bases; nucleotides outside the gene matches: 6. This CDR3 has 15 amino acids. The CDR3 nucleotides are TGTGCCAGCAGCTTAGGAGGGGGCAGGGGCTACGAGCAGTACTTC. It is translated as CASSLGGGRGYEQYF.

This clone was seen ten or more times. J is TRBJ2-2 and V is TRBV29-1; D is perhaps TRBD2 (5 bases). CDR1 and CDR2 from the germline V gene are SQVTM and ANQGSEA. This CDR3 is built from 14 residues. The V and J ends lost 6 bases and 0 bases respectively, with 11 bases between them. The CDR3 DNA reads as TGCAGCGTGAAAGTCGGGACGAACACCGGGGAGCTGTTTTTT. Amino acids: CSVKVGTNTGELFF.

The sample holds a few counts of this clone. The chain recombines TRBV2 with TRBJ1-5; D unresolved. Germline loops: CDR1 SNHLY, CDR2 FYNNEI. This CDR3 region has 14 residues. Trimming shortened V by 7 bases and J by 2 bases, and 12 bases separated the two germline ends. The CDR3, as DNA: TGTGCCAGCACGGATCAGCAGGGCAATCAGCCCCAGCATTTT. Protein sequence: CASTDQQGNQPQHF.

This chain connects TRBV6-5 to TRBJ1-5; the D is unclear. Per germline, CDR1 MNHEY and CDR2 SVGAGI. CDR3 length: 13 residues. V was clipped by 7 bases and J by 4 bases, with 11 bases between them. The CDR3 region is CASTGSRNQPQHF. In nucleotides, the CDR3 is TGTGCCAGCACTGGAAGCAGGAATCAGCCCCAGCATTTT.